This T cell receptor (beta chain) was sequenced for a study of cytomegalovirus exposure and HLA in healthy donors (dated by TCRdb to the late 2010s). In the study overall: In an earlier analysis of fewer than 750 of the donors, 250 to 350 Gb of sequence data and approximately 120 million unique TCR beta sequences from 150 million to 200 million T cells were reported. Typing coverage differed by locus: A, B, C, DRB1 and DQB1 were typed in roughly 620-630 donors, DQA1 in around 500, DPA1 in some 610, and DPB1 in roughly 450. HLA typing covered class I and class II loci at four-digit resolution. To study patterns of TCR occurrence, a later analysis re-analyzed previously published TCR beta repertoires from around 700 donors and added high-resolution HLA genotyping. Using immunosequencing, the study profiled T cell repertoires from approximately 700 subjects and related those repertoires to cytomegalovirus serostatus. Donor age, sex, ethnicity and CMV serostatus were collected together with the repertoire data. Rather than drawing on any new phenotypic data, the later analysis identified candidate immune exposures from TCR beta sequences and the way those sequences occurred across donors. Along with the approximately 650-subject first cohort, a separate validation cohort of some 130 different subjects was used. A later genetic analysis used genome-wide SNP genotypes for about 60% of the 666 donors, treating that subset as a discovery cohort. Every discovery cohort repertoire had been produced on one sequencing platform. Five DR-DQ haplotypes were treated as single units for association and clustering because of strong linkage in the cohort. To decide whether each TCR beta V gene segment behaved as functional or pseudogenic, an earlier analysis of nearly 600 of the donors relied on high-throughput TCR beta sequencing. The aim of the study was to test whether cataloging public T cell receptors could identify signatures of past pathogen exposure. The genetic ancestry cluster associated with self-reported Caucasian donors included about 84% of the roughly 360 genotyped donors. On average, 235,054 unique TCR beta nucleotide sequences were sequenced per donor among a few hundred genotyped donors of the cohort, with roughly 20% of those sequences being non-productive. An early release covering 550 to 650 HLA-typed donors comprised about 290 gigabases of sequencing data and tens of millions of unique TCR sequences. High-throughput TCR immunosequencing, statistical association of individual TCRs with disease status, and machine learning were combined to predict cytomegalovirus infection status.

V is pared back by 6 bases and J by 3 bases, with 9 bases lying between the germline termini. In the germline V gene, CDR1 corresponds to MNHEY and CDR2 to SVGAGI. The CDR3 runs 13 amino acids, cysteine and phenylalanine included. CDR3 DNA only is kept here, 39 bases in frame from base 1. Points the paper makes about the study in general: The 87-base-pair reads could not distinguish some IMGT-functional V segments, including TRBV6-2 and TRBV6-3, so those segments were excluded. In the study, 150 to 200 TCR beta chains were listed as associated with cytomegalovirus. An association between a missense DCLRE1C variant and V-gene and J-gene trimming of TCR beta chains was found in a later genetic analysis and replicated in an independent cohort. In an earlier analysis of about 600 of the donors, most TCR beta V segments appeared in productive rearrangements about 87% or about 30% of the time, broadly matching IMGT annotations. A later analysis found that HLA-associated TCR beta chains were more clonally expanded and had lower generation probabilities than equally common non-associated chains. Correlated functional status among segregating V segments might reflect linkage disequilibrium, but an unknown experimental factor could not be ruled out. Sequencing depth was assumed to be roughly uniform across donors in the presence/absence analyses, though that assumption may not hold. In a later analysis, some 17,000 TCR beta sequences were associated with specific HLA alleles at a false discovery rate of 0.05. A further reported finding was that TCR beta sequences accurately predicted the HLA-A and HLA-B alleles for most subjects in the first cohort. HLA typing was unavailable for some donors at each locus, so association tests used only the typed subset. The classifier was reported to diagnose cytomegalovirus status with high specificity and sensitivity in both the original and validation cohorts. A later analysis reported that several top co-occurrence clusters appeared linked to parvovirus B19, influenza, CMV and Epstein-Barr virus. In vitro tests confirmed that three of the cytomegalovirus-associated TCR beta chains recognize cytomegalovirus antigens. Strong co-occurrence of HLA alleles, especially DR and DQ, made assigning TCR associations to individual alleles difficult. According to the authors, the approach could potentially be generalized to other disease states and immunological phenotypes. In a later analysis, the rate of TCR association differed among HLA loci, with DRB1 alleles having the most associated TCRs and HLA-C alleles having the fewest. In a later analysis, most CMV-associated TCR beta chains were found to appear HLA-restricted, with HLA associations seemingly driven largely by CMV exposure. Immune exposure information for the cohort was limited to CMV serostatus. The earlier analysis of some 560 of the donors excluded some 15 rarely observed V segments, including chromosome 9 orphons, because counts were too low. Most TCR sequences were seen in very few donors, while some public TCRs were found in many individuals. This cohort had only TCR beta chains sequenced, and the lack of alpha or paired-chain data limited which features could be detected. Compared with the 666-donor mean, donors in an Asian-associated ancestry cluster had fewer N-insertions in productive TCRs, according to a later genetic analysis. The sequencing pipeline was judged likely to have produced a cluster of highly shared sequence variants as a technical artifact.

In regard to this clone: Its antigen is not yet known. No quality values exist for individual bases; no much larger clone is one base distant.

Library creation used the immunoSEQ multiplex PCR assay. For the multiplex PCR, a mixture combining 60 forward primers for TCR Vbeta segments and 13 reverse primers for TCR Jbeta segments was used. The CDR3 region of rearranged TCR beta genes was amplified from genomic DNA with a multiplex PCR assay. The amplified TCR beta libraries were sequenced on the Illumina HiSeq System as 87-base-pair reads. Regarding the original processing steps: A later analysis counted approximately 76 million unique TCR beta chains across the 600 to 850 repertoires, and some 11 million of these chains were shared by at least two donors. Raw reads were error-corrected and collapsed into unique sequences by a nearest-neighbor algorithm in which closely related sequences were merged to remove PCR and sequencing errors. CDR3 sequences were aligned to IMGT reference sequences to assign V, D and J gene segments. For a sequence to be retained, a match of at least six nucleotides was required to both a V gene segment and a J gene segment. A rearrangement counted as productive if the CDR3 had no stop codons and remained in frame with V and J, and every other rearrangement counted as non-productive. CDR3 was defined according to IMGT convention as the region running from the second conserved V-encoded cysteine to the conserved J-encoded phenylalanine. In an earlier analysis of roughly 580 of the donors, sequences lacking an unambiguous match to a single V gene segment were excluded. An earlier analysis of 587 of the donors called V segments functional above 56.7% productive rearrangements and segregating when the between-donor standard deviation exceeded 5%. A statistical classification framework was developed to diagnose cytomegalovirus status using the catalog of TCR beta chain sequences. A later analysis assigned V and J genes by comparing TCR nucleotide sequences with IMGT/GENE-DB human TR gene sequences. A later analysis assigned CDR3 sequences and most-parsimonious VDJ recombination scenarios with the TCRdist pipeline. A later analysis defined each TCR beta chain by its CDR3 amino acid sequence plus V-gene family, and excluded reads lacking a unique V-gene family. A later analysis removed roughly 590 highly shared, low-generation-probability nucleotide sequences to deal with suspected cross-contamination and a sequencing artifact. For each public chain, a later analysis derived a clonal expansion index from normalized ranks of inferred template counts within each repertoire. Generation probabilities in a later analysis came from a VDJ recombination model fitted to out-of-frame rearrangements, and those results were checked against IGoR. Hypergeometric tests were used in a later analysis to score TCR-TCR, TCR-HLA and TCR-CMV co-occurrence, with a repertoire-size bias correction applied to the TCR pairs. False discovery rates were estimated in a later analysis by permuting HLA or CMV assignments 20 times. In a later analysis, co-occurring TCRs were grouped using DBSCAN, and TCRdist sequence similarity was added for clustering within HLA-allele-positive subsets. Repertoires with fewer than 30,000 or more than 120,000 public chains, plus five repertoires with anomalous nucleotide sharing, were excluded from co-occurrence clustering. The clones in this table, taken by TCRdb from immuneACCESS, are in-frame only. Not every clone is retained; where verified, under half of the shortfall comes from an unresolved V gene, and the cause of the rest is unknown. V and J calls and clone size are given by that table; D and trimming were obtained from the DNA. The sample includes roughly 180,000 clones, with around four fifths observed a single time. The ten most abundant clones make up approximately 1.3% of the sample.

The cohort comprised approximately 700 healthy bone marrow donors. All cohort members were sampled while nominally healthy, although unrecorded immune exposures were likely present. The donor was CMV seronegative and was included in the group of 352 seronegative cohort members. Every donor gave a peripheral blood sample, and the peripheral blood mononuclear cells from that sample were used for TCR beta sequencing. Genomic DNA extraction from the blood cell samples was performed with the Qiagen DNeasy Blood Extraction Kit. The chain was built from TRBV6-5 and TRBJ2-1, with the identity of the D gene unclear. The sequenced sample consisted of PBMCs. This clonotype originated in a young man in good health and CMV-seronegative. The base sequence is TGTGCCAGCAGCCCTAGATACTACAATGAGCAGTTCTTC. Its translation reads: CASSPRYYNEQFF.